This T cell receptor (beta chain) was documented in a study of T cell changes during pregnancy in multiple sclerosis. Germline CDR1 MNHEY, CDR2 SVGAGI. CDR3 length: 14 residues. The germline V and J ends were trimmed by 4 bases and 7 bases, with 11 bases remaining between them. This table comes from immunoSEQ multiplex PCR, and its TCRdb copy is limited to in-frame clones, with some not included. Of approximately 20,000 clones listed, 70% to 90% were seen once; the top ten hold approximately 7.4%. This clonotype was sampled from a female donor in good health, enrolled as a control in a pregnancy study. This sequence joins TRBV6-5 and TRBJ2-6; perhaps TRBD2 as D (5 bases). This sample comprised CD8+ T cells from peripheral blood mononuclear cells, obtained in the second trimester of pregnancy. The CDR3 reads CASSLAQNANVLTF. DNA for the CDR3: TGTGCCAGCAGTTTAGCGCAGAACGCCAACGTCCTGACTTTC.